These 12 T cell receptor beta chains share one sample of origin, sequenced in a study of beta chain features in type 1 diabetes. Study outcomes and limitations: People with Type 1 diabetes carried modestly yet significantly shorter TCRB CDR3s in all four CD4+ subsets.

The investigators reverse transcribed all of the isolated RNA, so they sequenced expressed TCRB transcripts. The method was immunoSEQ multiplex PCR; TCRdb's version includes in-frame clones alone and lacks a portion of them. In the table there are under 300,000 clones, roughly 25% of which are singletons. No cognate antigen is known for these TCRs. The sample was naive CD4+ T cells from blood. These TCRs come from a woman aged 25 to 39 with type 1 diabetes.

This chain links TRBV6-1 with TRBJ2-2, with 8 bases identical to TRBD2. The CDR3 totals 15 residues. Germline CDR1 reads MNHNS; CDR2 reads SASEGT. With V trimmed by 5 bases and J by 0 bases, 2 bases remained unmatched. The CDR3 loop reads CASSQGLANTGELFF. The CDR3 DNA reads TGTGCCAGCAGTCAGGGACTAGCGAACACCGGGGAGCTGTTTTTT.

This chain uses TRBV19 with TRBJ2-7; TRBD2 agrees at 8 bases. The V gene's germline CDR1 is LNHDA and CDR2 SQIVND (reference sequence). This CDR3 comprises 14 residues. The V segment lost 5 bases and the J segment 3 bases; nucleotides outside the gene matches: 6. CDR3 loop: CASSPRAGVYEQYF. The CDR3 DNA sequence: TGTGCCAGTAGTCCGCGAGCGGGAGTCTACGAGCAGTACTTC.

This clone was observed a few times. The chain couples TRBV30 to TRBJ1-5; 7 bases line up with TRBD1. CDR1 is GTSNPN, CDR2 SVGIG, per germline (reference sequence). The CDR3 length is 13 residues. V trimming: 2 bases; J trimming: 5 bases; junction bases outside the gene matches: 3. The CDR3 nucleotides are TGTGCCTGGAGTCTACAGGGGTATCAGCCCCAGCATTTT. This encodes CAWSLQGYQPQHF.

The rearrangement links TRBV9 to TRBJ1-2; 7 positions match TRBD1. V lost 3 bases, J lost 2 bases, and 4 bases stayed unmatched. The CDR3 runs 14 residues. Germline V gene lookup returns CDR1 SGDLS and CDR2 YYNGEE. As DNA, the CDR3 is TGTGCCAGCAGCGAACAGGGACAGAACTATGGCTACACCTTC. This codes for CASSEQGQNYGYTF.

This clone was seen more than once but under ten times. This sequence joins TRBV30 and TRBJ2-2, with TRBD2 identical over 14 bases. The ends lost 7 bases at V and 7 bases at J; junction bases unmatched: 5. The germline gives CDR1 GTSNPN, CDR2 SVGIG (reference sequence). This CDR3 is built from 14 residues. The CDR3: CASGLAGADGELFF. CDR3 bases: TGTGCCTCGGGACTAGCGGGAGCGGACGGGGAGCTGTTTTTT.

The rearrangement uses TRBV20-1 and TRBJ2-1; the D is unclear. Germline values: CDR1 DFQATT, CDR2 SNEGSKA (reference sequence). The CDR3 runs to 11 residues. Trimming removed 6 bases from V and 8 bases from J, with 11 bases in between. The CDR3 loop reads CSARTLDEQFF. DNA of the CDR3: TGCAGTGCCCGCACTTTGGATGAGCAGTTCTTC.

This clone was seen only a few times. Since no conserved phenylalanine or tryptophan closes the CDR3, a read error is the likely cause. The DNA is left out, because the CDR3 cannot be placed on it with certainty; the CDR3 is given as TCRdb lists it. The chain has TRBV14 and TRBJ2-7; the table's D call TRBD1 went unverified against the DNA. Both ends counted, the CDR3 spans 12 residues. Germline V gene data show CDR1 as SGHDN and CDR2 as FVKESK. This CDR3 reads CASSQDGAGRDI.

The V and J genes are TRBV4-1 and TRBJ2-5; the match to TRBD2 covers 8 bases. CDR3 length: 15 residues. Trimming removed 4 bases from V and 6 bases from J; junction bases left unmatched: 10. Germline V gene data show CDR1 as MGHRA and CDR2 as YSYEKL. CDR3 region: CASSPLGTSGQTQYF. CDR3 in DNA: TGCGCCAGCAGCCCCCTAGGAACTAGCGGACAGACCCAGTACTTC.

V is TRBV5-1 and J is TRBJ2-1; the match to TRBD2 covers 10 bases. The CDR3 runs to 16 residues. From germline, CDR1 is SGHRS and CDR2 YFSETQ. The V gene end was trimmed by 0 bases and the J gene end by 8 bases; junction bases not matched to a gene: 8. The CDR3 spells CASSLDLAGVNHEQFF. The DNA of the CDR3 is TGCGCCAGCAGCTTGGACCTAGCGGGAGTGAACCATGAGCAGTTCTTC.

The CDR3 DNA sequence: TGTGCCAGCAGCGAAACGGGACAGGGATTTGAAAAACTGTTTTTT. It translates to CASSETGQGFEKLFF. The chain combines TRBV7-8 with TRBJ1-4; TRBD1 agrees at 9 bases. The germline gives CDR1 SGHVS, CDR2 FQNEAQ. Losses at the gene ends were 5 bases for V and 7 bases for J; bases not matched to a gene: 8. This CDR3 has 15 amino acids.

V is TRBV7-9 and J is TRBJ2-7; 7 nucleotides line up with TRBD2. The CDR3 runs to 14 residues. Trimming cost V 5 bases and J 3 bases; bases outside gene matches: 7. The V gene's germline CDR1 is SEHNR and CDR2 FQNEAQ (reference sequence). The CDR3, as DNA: TGTGCCAGCAGCCCGAGCGGGACGGTCTACGAGCAGTACTTC. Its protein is CASSPSGTVYEQYF.

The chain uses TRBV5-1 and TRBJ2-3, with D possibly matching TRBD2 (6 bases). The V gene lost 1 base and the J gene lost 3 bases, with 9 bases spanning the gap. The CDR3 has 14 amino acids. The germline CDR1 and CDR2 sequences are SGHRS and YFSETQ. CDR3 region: CASSLPGSTDTQYF. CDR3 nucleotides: TGCGCCAGCAGCTTGCCCGGGAGTACAGATACGCAGTATTTT.